The 13 T cell receptor beta chains below come from one sample, sequenced in a study of blood T cell repertoires in COVID-19. TCRdb keeps only in-frame clones here, not all; method: immunoSEQ multiplex PCR. In the table there are about 150,000 clones, around 84% of which are singletons. Sequencing input: PBMCs or T cells enriched from blood (not recorded which). The receptors come from a man aged 50-60 years who had recovered from COVID-19.

The chain uses TRBV12-3 or TRBV12-4 and TRBJ1-4, with D possibly matching TRBD1 (6 bases). Trimming took 0 bases from V and 7 from J, leaving 6 bases between them. The CDR3 totals 13 residues. CDR3 coding DNA: TGTGCCAGCAGTTTAGCCAGGGGTGAAAAACTGTTTTTT. It specifies CASSLARGEKLFF.

This clone has a handful of counts. V and J are TRBV2 and TRBJ1-3; the match to TRBD1 covers 8 bases. The CDR3 has 16 amino acids. The ends lost 6 bases at V and 1 base at J; junction bases unmatched: 8. CDR1 SNHLY and CDR2 FYNNEI come from the germline V gene. CDR3 sequence reads: CASRERTGKSGNTIYF. The CDR3 region has the DNA TGTGCCAGCAGAGAACGGACAGGGAAGTCTGGAAACACCATATATTTT.

This rearrangement joins TRBV30 to TRBJ2-1; 12 nucleotides align to TRBD2. The CDR3 is 12 residues long. Germline CDR1 reads GTSNPN; CDR2 reads SVGIG (reference sequence). V gave up 8 bases and J gave up 10 bases; unmatched junction bases: 6. The CDR3 DNA reads as TGTGCCGCCCAGGGACTAGCGGGCGAGCAGTTCTTC. It is translated as CAAQGLAGEQFF.

The chain employs TRBV19 and TRBJ1-1, with 8 bases fitting TRBD1. Germline V gene lookup returns CDR1 LNHDA and CDR2 SQIVND (reference sequence). The CDR3 spans 15 residues. V gave up 3 bases and J gave up 1 base; unmatched junction bases: 4. The CDR3 sequence: CASSILGTGNTEAFF. In DNA form, the CDR3 reads TGTGCCAGTAGTATTCTCGGGACAGGGAACACTGAAGCTTTCTTT. Full variable domain (rest looked up from reference TRBV19 and TRBJ1-1): DGGITQSPKYLFRKEGQNVTLSCEQNLNHDAMYWYRQDPGQGLRLIYYSQIVNDFQKGDIAEGYSVSREKKESFPLTVTSAQKNPTAFYLCASSILGTGNTEAFFGQGTRLTVV.

The gene calls are TRBV5-1 and TRBJ1-1, with TRBD1 matching over 7 bases. The CDR3 covers 15 residues. J lost 4 bases, V lost 0 bases, and 6 bases had no gene match. Germline V gene data show CDR1 as SGHRS and CDR2 as YFSETQ. CDR3 loop: CASSLGDRAITEAFF. The CDR3 DNA reads TGCGCCAGCAGCTTGGGCGACAGGGCTATCACTGAAGCTTTCTTT.

V is TRBV19 and J is TRBJ1-6; TRBD1 is a possible D gene (5 bases). Germline CDR1 reads LNHDA; CDR2 reads SQIVND (reference sequence). V lost 2 bases and J 5 bases, leaving 7 bases between the germline ends. CDR3 length: 14 amino acids. For the CDR3, the DNA is TGTGCCAGTAGTATAACAGGAAATAATTCACCCCTCCACTTT. This encodes CASSITGNNSPLHF.

The rearrangement links TRBV5-4 to TRBJ1-2; unclear D gene. The CDR3 covers 14 residues. Between the trimmed V and J ends, which lost 0 bases and 7 bases, there was a span of 13 bases. Germline assignment: CDR1 SGHNT and CDR2 YYREEE (reference sequence). The CDR3 DNA reads as TGTGCCAGCAGCTTGGCCCGCACGCTCGGTGGCTACACCTTC. It codes for CASSLARTLGGYTF.

This sequence joins TRBV6-2 or TRBV6-3 and TRBJ1-2; 9 nucleotides agree with TRBD1. J lost 8 bases, V lost 5 bases, and 6 bases had no gene match. Germline V gene data show CDR1 as MNHEY and CDR2 as SVGEGT. This CDR3 region has 13 residues. The CDR3 DNA is TGTGCCAGCAGTCCGGGACAGGGTGGCGGCTACACCTTC. The encoded protein is CASSPGQGGGYTF.

J is TRBJ2-4 and V is TRBV9, with D tentatively TRBD2 (7 bases). Trimming cost V 6 bases and J 0 bases, with 19 bases left between them. Looked up from germline, CDR1 is SGDLS and CDR2 is YYNGEE. The CDR3 has 17 amino acids. CDR3 in DNA: TGTGCCAGCATACCCCCTGAGGGGGGGGTAGCCAAAAACATTCAGTACTTC. It specifies CASIPPEGGVAKNIQYF.

The rearrangement links TRBV7-8 to TRBJ1-1; weak D call: TRBD1 (5 bases). With 5 bases removed from V and 8 bases from J, the gap between germline ends came to 15 bases. The CDR3 has 13 amino acids. The germline V gene encodes CDR1 SGHVS and CDR2 FQNEAQ. CDR3 coding DNA: TGTGCCAGCAGCATTACTACAGGAGCCGAAGCTTTCTTT. Translation gives CASSITTGAEAFF. Filled out from reference TRBV7-8 and TRBJ1-1, the complete variable domain reads GAGVSQSPRYKVAKRGQDVALRCDPISGHVSLFWYQQALGQGPEFLTYFQNEAQLDKSGLPSDRFFAERPEGSVSTLKIQRTQQEDSAVYLCASSITTGAEAFFGQGTRLTVV.

Only one count was recorded for this clone. The chain links TRBV7-6 to TRBJ1-3; the D is unclear. The ends were cut back, 5 bases at V and 2 bases at J, with 19 bases in the middle. Germline V lookup: CDR1 SGHVS, CDR2 FNYEAQ. CDR3 size: 17 residues. DNA of the CDR3: TGTGCCAGCAGCGTATCCGGTCGGGGTTTGGCTGGAAACACCATATATTTT. This gives the protein CASSVSGRGLAGNTIYF.

The chain joins TRBV29-1 to TRBJ2-1; 8 nucleotides match TRBD1. CDR1 and CDR2 (germline): SQVTM, ANQGSEA. V lost 3 bases to trimming and J lost 4 bases; unmatched junction nucleotides: 8. This CDR3 spans 15 amino acids. Here the CDR3 DNA reads TGCAGCGTTGAGCAGGGGGCGCGGGCTTACAATGAGCAGTTCTTC. This codes for CSVEQGARAYNEQFF.

CDR3 sequence reads: CASRTGEAGSQHF. The CDR3 region has the DNA TGTGCCAGCAGGACAGGGGAAGCGGGTTCTCAGCATTTT. This chain uses TRBV6-5 with TRBJ1-5, with 8 bases identical to TRBD1. CDR1 MNHEY and CDR2 SVGAGI come from the germline V gene. V trimming: 6 bases; J trimming: 13 bases; junction bases outside the gene matches: 11. The CDR3 totals 13 residues.